These 16 T cell receptor beta chains came from one sample sequenced in a study of blood T cells in healthy people across ages. Through a sample-barcoded 5' primer and a J-beta primer mix, a second PCR was run for roughly 6 to 11 cycles. Via MiXCR, TCRdb re-called the 5' RACE reads, giving one row per CDR3 protein. The table includes 800,000 to 1,000,000 distinct CDR3 sequences, 40% to 60% detected once. The sample comprised blood. These receptors all stem from a man aged 25 to 45 in good health.

V usage is TRBV4-3 and J usage is TRBJ2-6, with a possible D match to TRBD1 (6 bases). CDR3 size: 18 residues. Trimming took 0 bases from V and 0 from J, leaving 12 bases between them. CDR1 is LGHNA and CDR2 is YSLEER in the germline V gene. In nucleotides, the CDR3 is TGCGCCAGCAGCCAAGATACGGGACACTCCTCTGGGGCCAACGTCCTGACTTTC. Translating it yields CASSQDTGHSSGANVLTF.

This clonotype was observed a single time. The rearrangement links TRBV12-3 or TRBV12-4 to TRBJ1-4, with TRBD1 matching 7 bases. The CDR3 loop spans 13 amino acids. V trimming: 5 bases; J trimming: 8 bases; junction bases outside the gene matches: 5. The CDR3 sequence: CASSVTGREKLFF. DNA of the CDR3: TGTGCCAGCAGTGTGACAGGGCGGGAAAAACTGTTTTTT.

This clonotype has a handful of counts. This chain links TRBV6-6 with TRBJ2-7; possible D gene TRBD2, 6 bases. V gave up 8 bases and J gave up 3 bases, with 14 bases separating them. Germline CDR1 MNHNY, CDR2 SVGAGI (reference sequence). CDR3 length: 13 amino acids. CDR3: CASERPGSYEQYF. The CDR3 DNA is TGTGCCAGCGAGAGACCCGGGAGCTACGAGCAGTACTTC.

In this sample, this clonotype turned up a few times. This chain joins TRBV29-1 and TRBJ2-3, with D possibly TRBD2 on 5 matching bases. The CDR3 has 12 residues. The germline gives CDR1 SQVTM, CDR2 ANQGSEA. Trimming shortened V by 4 bases and J by 8 bases, and 13 bases separated the two germline ends. The CDR3 sequence is CSVVGFGSTQYF. CDR3 DNA sequence: TGCAGCGTTGTGGGGTTTGGGAGTACGCAGTATTTT.

The chain has TRBV5-4 and TRBJ2-7, with D possibly TRBD2 on 5 matching bases. This CDR3 has 15 amino acids. The germline V gene has CDR1 SGHNT and CDR2 YYREEE (reference sequence). V lost 0 bases and J 7 bases, leaving 17 bases between the germline ends. CDR3 bases: TGTGCCAGCAGCTTGGAAGGCACGGGGATTCGAGAGCAGTACTTC. Translated: CASSLEGTGIREQYF.

The chain uses TRBV7-2 and TRBJ2-5; no clear D gene. Per germline, CDR1 SGHTA and CDR2 FQGNSA. V was clipped by 7 bases and J by 5 bases, with 17 bases between them. The CDR3 covers 14 residues. The CDR3 region has the DNA TGTGCCAGCACTACTCCAAGCGTCGGGGAGACCCAGTACTTC. Translation gives CASTTPSVGETQYF.

The chain links TRBV28 to TRBJ2-7; tentative D call: TRBD2 (6 bases). This CDR3 has 15 residues. V shed 7 bases and J shed 2 bases, with 18 bases lying between them. The germline V gene encodes CDR1 MDHEN and CDR2 SYDVKM. The CDR3 sequence is CASTTTRRAAYEQYF. In DNA, the CDR3 is TGTGCCAGCACCACCACGAGGAGGGCGGCCTACGAGCAGTACTTC.

V is TRBV5-1 and J is TRBJ2-1; D unresolved. Trimming cost V 4 bases and J 3 bases, with 14 bases left between them. This CDR3 is 15 amino acids long. In germline, CDR1 is SGHRS, CDR2 YFSETQ. CDR3 nucleotide sequence: TGCGCCAGCAGCCGCGCCTCCCCGGGCTACAATGAGCAGTTCTTC. Translated, it gives CASSRASPGYNEQFF.

V and J are TRBV11-2 and TRBJ1-1; no reliable D call. V shed 3 bases and J shed 7 bases, with 9 bases lying between them. This CDR3 is 12 amino acids long. The germline CDR1 and CDR2 sequences are SGHAT and FQNNGV. CDR3 protein: CASSLSSVEAFF. DNA of the CDR3: TGTGCCAGCAGCTTGTCCTCTGTTGAAGCTTTCTTT. Full variable domain (missing parts from reference TRBV11-2 and TRBJ1-1): EAGVAQSPRYKIIEKRQSVAFWCNPISGHATLYWYQQILGQGPKLLIQFQNNGVVDDSQLPKDRFSAERLKGVDSTLKIQPAKLEDSAVYLCASSLSSVEAFFGQGTRLTVV.

The chain is built from TRBV6-5 and TRBJ1-5, with unresolved D. The germline V gene has CDR1 MNHEY and CDR2 SVGAGI. The CDR3 is 14 amino acids. V was shortened by 0 bases and J by 5 bases, with 8 bases between the two germline ends. The CDR3 nucleotides read TGTGCCAGCAGTTACTCGGAAGGAGATCAGCCCCAGCATTTT. Translated: CASSYSEGDQPQHF.

The chain carries TRBV18 and TRBJ2-7; a weak D match, TRBD1 (6 bases). Between the trimmed V and J ends, which lost 2 bases and 4 bases, there was a span of 12 bases. Germline loops: CDR1 KGHSH, CDR2 LQKENI. This CDR3 region has 14 residues. The CDR3 DNA reads TGTGCCAGCTCACCAGGGACAAGAAGATACGAGCAGTACTTC. This translates into CASSPGTRRYEQYF.

This clonotype has only a few counts. This chain uses TRBV7-9 with TRBJ2-3, with 11 nucleotides matching TRBD1. Trimming cost V 4 bases and J 3 bases; bases outside gene matches: 6. Looked up from germline, CDR1 is SEHNR and CDR2 is FQNEAQ (reference sequence). The CDR3 is 16 amino acids. As DNA, the CDR3 is TGTGCCAGCAGCTGGCCGGGACAGGGGGAAACAGATACGCAGTATTTT. The encoded protein is CASSWPGQGETDTQYF.

This clonotype was counted a few times. The chain recombines TRBV6-5 with TRBJ2-3; maybe TRBD1 (5 bases). V was trimmed by 2 bases and J by 4 bases, leaving 16 bases between them. Germline loops: CDR1 MNHEY, CDR2 SVGAGI. The CDR3 is 16 amino acids. DNA for the CDR3: TGTGCCAGCAGTTACCGAGGTAGGGGCCGGGCAGATACGCAGTATTTT. This gives the protein CASSYRGRGRADTQYF.

This rearrangement joins TRBV7-2 to TRBJ1-2, with 10 positions matching TRBD1. J gave up 2 bases and V 2 bases, and 5 bases lay outside the gene matches. Germline-derived CDR1 and CDR2 are SGHTA and FQGNSA. This CDR3 comprises 16 residues. CDR3 loop: CASSLSGTGANYGYTF. The DNA for the CDR3 is TGTGCCAGCAGCTTATCCGGGACAGGGGCAAACTATGGCTACACCTTC.

This clonotype was counted at least ten times. This chain uses TRBV28 with TRBJ1-2; 12 bases agree with TRBD1. Looked up from germline, CDR1 is MDHEN and CDR2 is SYDVKM. J gave up 8 bases and V 3 bases, and 10 bases lay outside the gene matches. This CDR3 has 16 residues. The CDR3 nucleotides read TGTGCCAGCAGTTTCGGGACAGGGGGCGCTCGGGGAGGCTACACCTTC. Its translation is CASSFGTGGARGGYTF.

The chain has TRBV28 and TRBJ1-4; D gene ambiguous. This CDR3 region has 14 residues. Germline V lookup: CDR1 MDHEN, CDR2 SYDVKM. The V gene lost 10 bases and the J gene lost 7 bases, with 19 bases spanning the gap. CDR3 sequence: CANTLTTRGEKLFF. The CDR3 nucleotides are TGTGCCAACACCTTGACAACCCGGGGTGAAAAACTGTTTTTT.